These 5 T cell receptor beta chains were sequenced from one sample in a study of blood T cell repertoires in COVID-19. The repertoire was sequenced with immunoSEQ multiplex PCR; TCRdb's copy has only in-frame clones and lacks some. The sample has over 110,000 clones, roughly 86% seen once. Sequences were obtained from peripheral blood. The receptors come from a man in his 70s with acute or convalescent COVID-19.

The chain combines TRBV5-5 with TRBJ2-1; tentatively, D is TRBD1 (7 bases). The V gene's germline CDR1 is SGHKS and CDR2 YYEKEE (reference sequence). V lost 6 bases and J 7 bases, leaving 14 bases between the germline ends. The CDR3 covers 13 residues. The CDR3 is CASKSQGRNEQFF. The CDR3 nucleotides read TGTGCCAGCAAGTCACAGGGGAGGAATGAGCAGTTCTTC.

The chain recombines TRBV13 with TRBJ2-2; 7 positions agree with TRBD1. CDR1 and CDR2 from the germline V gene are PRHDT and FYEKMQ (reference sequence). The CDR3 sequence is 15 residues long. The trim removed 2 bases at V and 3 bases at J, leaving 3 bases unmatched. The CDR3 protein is CASSLIQGDTGELFF. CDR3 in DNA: TGTGCCAGCAGCTTAATTCAGGGGGACACCGGGGAGCTGTTTTTT.

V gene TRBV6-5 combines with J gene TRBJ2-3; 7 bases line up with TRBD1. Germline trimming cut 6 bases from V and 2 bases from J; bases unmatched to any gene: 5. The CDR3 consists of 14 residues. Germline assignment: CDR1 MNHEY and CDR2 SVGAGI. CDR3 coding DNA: TGTGCCAGCAGCCGACAGGGTCTCACAGATACGCAGTATTTT. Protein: CASSRQGLTDTQYF.

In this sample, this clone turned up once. CDR3 in amino acids: CASQEQGEVSYEQYF. DNA of the CDR3: TGTGCCAGCCAAGAACAGGGGGAGGTTTCCTACGAGCAGTACTTC. The chain is built from TRBV7-9 and TRBJ2-7; TRBD1 aligns across 8 bases. V lost 8 bases and J lost 1; bases outside the gene matches: 10. Germline V gene sequence: CDR1 SEHNR, CDR2 FQNEAQ (reference sequence). The length of the CDR3 is 15 residues.

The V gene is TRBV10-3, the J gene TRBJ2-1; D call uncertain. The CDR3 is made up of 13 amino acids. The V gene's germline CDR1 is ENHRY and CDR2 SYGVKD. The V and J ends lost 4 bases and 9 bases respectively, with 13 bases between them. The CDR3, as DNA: TGTGCCATCAGTGTGCCGATTGGTAGTGAGCAGTTCTTC. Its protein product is CAISVPIGSEQFF.